The 19 T cell receptor beta chains in this list originate from one sample, sequenced in a study of neurological immune-mediated disorders. TCRdb itself ran the 5' RACE reads through MiXCR, one entry per CDR3 protein. The sample has around 21,000 distinct CDR3 sequences, around 7.6% seen once. Specimen: CD8+ T cells from blood. All receptors derive from a woman in her twenties or thirties with HTLV-1-associated myelopathy (HAM/TSP).

Many counts were recorded for this clonotype. This chain uses TRBV29-1 with TRBJ1-2; no firm D call. The V end was cut by 6 bases, the J end by 4 bases, with 12 bases between. CDR1 and CDR2 from the germline V gene are SQVTM and ANQGSEA. The CDR3 runs to 12 residues. This CDR3 reads CSVLDQPYGYTF. The CDR3 coding sequence is TGCAGCGTACTAGACCAACCCTATGGCTACACCTTC.

This chain uses TRBV27 with TRBJ1-1, with 9 bases lining up with TRBD1. The V and J ends lost 6 bases and 2 bases, in that order; junction bases with no gene match: 4. The CDR3 runs 14 residues. Per the germline V gene, CDR1 is MNHEY and CDR2 is SMNVEV (reference sequence). The CDR3: CASRGTGSNTEAFF. The CDR3 DNA follows: TGTGCCAGCAGGGGGACAGGGTCTAACACTGAAGCTTTCTTT.

At least ten counts were recorded for this clonotype. The chain carries TRBV19 and TRBJ1-5, with TRBD1 identical over 11 bases. CDR1 is LNHDA, CDR2 SQIVND, per germline (reference sequence). Trimming at V came to 3 bases and at J to 6 bases, leaving 7 bases not matched to a gene. The CDR3 consists of 16 residues. In DNA form, the CDR3 reads TGTGCCAGTAGTATCGGTCTGGGGACAGGGGGTCAGCCCCAGCATTTT. This codes for CASSIGLGTGGQPQHF.

Many counts were recorded for this clonotype. The V and J genes are TRBV7-9 and TRBJ2-7; TRBD1 matches at 7 bases. Germline lookup yields CDR1 SEHNR and CDR2 FQNEAQ (reference sequence). J was trimmed by 5 bases and V by 1 base; bases with no gene match: 2. The CDR3 covers 13 residues. CDR3 sequence reads: CASSLVGTDEQYF. DNA of the CDR3: TGTGCCAGCAGCTTAGTTGGGACAGACGAGCAGTACTTC.

The rearrangement uses TRBV5-6 and TRBJ2-1; D is perhaps TRBD1 or TRBD2 (5 bases each). The CDR3 is made up of 14 amino acids. The germline V and J ends were trimmed by 3 bases and 5 bases, with 12 bases remaining between them. CDR1 is SGHDT and CDR2 is YYEEEE in the germline V gene. CDR3 sequence reads: CASSWRTNNNEQFF. In DNA, the CDR3 is TGTGCCAGCAGCTGGAGGACAAACAACAATGAGCAGTTCTTC.

This clonotype was seen ten or more times. The gene calls are TRBV10-3 and TRBJ2-3; tentatively, D is TRBD1 (5 bases). Trimming removed 6 bases at V and 1 base at J, with 11 bases between. This CDR3 region has 14 residues. Germline lookup yields CDR1 ENHRY and CDR2 SYGVKD. Here the CDR3 reads CAIRGPDGTDTQYF. Here the CDR3 DNA reads TGTGCCATCAGGGGGCCAGATGGCACAGATACGCAGTATTTT.

This clonotype came up many times. V and J are TRBV20-1 and TRBJ2-4; no clear D gene. The CDR3 sequence is 12 residues long. Germline CDR1 and CDR2: DFQATT and SNEGSKA (reference sequence). V gave up 5 bases and J gave up 4 bases, with 9 bases separating them. The CDR3 protein is CSALQEKNIQYF. CDR3 DNA sequence: TGCAGTGCTCTTCAAGAGAAAAACATTCAGTACTTC.

This clonotype was observed many times. The rearrangement links TRBV20-1 to TRBJ2-7; 8 bases are shared with TRBD1. Losses at the gene ends were 7 bases for V and 0 bases for J; bases not matched to a gene: 5. The CDR3 sequence is 13 residues long. CDR1 is DFQATT, CDR2 SNEGSKA, per germline (reference sequence). CDR3 protein: CSVGGQVSYEQYF. CDR3 bases: TGCAGTGTGGGGGGACAGGTCTCCTACGAGCAGTACTTC.

This clonotype was observed at least ten times. This chain joins TRBV9 and TRBJ1-5, with D uncertain. CDR3 size: 15 residues. Trimming pared 3 bases from V and 2 bases from J, leaving 12 bases between. CDR1 is SGDLS, CDR2 YYNGEE, per germline. The CDR3 here is CASSADLGGNQPQHF. DNA of the CDR3: TGTGCCAGCAGCGCCGACCTAGGAGGCAATCAGCCCCAGCATTTT.

The table lists this clonotype with many counts. J is TRBJ2-2 and V is TRBV6-4, with 10 bases fitting TRBD2. From germline, CDR1 is MRHNA and CDR2 SNTAGT. Trimming took 3 bases from V and 6 from J; bases not matched to a gene: 1. The CDR3 runs 14 residues. The CDR3 sequence: CASSEAGGAGELFF. Written as DNA, the CDR3 is TGTGCCAGCAGTGAAGCGGGGGGGGCCGGGGAGCTGTTTTTT.

This clonotype was observed at least ten times. The V call is TRBV20-1, the J call TRBJ1-2, with 11 bases lining up with TRBD1. Per germline, CDR1 DFQATT and CDR2 SNEGSKA (reference sequence). The V segment lost 0 bases and the J segment 4 bases; nucleotides outside the gene matches: 4. The CDR3 contains 15 residues. The CDR3 spells CSARDPDRGLYGYTF. CDR3 DNA: TGCAGTGCTAGAGACCCGGACAGGGGGCTCTATGGCTACACCTTC.

This clonotype came up many times. V is TRBV6-5 and J is TRBJ2-5; D may correspond to TRBD1 or TRBD2 (6 bases each). The CDR3 runs 13 residues. The ends were cut back, 3 bases at V and 5 bases at J, with 10 bases in the middle. Germline CDR1 reads MNHEY; CDR2 reads SVGAGI. DNA for the CDR3: TGTGCCAGCAGTTATTTCGGGGGCGAGACCCAGTACTTC. Amino acids: CASSYFGGETQYF.

This clonotype was seen ten or more times. CDR3 region: CASSEWTSGGTEQYF. In nucleotides, the CDR3 is TGTGCCAGCAGTGAATGGACTAGCGGGGGGACCGAGCAGTACTTC. The chain recombines TRBV6-1 with TRBJ2-7; 14 nucleotides line up with TRBD2. CDR1 and CDR2 from the germline V gene are MNHNS and SASEGT. The trim removed 2 bases at V and 6 bases at J, leaving 3 bases unmatched. This CDR3 region has 15 residues.

This clonotype was counted many times. The rearrangement uses TRBV11-3 and TRBJ1-5, with a possible D match to TRBD1 (5 bases). Germline V gene lookup returns CDR1 SGHNT and CDR2 YENEEA. V was clipped by 4 bases and J by 1 base, with 17 bases between them. CDR3 size: 17 residues. Written as DNA, the CDR3 is TGTGCCAGCAGCTACAAATGGGGACGGCGGAGCAATCAGCCCCAGCATTTT. Amino acid sequence: CASSYKWGRRSNQPQHF. The variable domain in full, with the rest retrieved from reference TRBV11-3 and TRBJ1-5, is EAGVVQSPRYKIIEKKQPVAFWCNPISGHNTLYWYLQNLGQGPELLIRYENEEAVDDSQLPKDRFSAERLKGVDSTLKIQPAELGDSAVYLCASSYKWGRRSNQPQHFGDGTRLSIL.

This clonotype appeared many times. The chain links TRBV30 to TRBJ2-1, with 9 bases matching TRBD2. This CDR3 spans 16 amino acids. The germline V gene encodes CDR1 GTSNPN and CDR2 SVGIG (reference sequence). With V trimmed by 1 base and J by 3 bases, 7 bases remained unmatched. This CDR3 reads CAWSEKERGDYNEQFF. DNA for the CDR3: TGTGCCTGGAGTGAAAAAGAGCGGGGGGACTACAATGAGCAGTTCTTC.

In regard to this clonotype: This may stem from a read error, because a much larger clone lies one nucleotide away. The chain uses TRBV7-9 and TRBJ2-1; no firm D call. This CDR3 region has 13 residues. Germline values: CDR1 SEHNR, CDR2 FQNEAQ (reference sequence). Trimming pared 4 bases from V and 6 bases from J, leaving 10 bases between. Here the CDR3 reads CASSSQMVNEQFF. The CDR3 bases are TGTGCCAGCAGCTCGCAAATGGTCAATGAGCAGTTCTTC.

This clonotype has a count of ten or more. This chain uses TRBV20-1 with TRBJ1-1; D uncertain. The V gene's germline CDR1 is DFQATT and CDR2 SNEGSKA (reference sequence). The CDR3 has 13 amino acids. The V and J ends lost 2 bases and 5 bases respectively, with 12 bases between them. The CDR3 spells CSARSSFGTEAFF. DNA for the CDR3: TGCAGTGCTAGATCCTCCTTTGGGACTGAAGCTTTCTTT.

This clonotype was counted at least ten times. This chain links TRBV6-5 with TRBJ1-1; D ambiguous. V was shortened by 7 bases and J by 4 bases, with 13 bases between the two germline ends. The CDR3 runs 13 residues. From germline, CDR1 is MNHEY and CDR2 SVGAGI. The CDR3 loop is CASTQALTTEAFF. The CDR3 DNA is TGTGCCAGCACCCAGGCTCTGACCACTGAAGCTTTCTTT.

Ten or more counts support this clonotype. The CDR3 DNA sequence: TGTGCCAGCAGCGTAGAAGACGGCATCTCTATCTATGGCTACACCTTC. Translation: CASSVEDGISIYGYTF. The chain joins TRBV9 to TRBJ1-2; no clear D. The CDR3 is 16 amino acids. V was shortened by 0 bases and J by 4 bases, with 16 bases between the two germline ends. Germline V gene sequence: CDR1 SGDLS, CDR2 YYNGEE.